These 25 T cell receptor beta chains were all obtained from the same sample, sequenced in a study of shared clonotypes between healthy human individuals. Some clones are missing from TCRdb's copy, which holds only in-frame ones; the method was immunoSEQ multiplex PCR. Of hundreds of thousands of clones listed, less than 80% were seen once; the top ten hold roughly 1.8%. The sequencing input was memory CD4+ T cells sorted from blood. Subset of the sample: CD45RA-negative fraction. Source of these receptors: a woman aged 30 to 39 in good health.

In its sample, this clone was seen a few times. V gene TRBV28 combines with J gene TRBJ1-2; 8 bases align to TRBD1. The CDR3 consists of 13 residues. V lost 2 bases and J lost 5; bases outside the gene matches: 1. The germline gives CDR1 MDHEN, CDR2 SYDVKM. The CDR3 protein is CASSLQGAYGYTF. In DNA, the CDR3 is TGTGCCAGCAGTTTACAGGGGGCGTATGGCTACACCTTC.

This rearrangement joins TRBV5-1 to TRBJ2-1; tentatively, D is TRBD1 or TRBD2 (5 bases each). Germline CDR1 and CDR2: SGHRS and YFSETQ. V was shortened by 1 base and J by 10 bases, with 15 bases between the two germline ends. The CDR3 contains 14 residues. CDR3 loop: CASSLLRDPGEQFF. In nucleotides, the CDR3 is TGCGCCAGCAGCTTGTTACGGGACCCCGGGGAGCAGTTCTTC.

The chain employs TRBV11-2 and TRBJ1-1, with 7 bases that match TRBD1. The germline V gene has CDR1 SGHAT and CDR2 FQNNGV. V shed 4 bases, J shed 2 bases, and the junction held 4 bases outside the gene matches. The CDR3 totals 14 residues. This CDR3 reads CASSSNRGNTEAFF. The CDR3 DNA sequence: TGTGCCAGCAGCTCCAACAGGGGCAACACTGAAGCTTTCTTT.

J is TRBJ2-3 and V is TRBV5-6; the D is unclear. The CDR3 sequence is 14 residues long. Trimming took 2 bases from V and 6 from J, leaving 13 bases between them. The germline CDR1 and CDR2 sequences are SGHDT and YYEEEE. The CDR3 bases are TGTGCCAGCAGCTTTTTCTTGACTTCCGATACGCAGTATTTT. Protein product: CASSFFLTSDTQYF. The complete variable domain, with remaining parts taken from reference TRBV5-6 and TRBJ2-3, reads DAGVTQSPTHLIKTRGQQVTLRCSPKSGHDTVSWYQQALGQGPQFIFQYYEEEERQRGNFPDRFSGHQFPNYSSELNVNALLLGDSALYLCASSFFLTSDTQYFGPGTRLTVL.

This rearrangement joins TRBV6-4 to TRBJ2-1, with 11 bases that match TRBD1. The CDR3 sequence is 16 residues long. With 3 bases clipped from V and 6 bases from J, the junction kept 7 bases outside the gene matches. Germline CDR1 MRHNA, CDR2 SNTAGT. This CDR3 is CASSEGAGTGGNEQFF. In nucleotides, the CDR3 is TGTGCCAGCAGTGAAGGGGCCGGGACAGGGGGCAATGAGCAGTTCTTC.

This clone has only a few counts. The chain employs TRBV20-1 and TRBJ2-1; D gene ambiguous. CDR3 length: 11 amino acids. V lost 3 bases to trimming and J lost 4 bases, with 4 bases between them. Looked up from germline, CDR1 is DFQATT and CDR2 is SNEGSKA (reference sequence). CDR3 in amino acids: CSARLYNEQFF. CDR3 DNA sequence: TGCAGTGCTAGGCTTTACAATGAGCAGTTCTTC.

A note on this clone: Other nucleotide sequences in the sample specify the same CDR3. The chain employs TRBV9 and TRBJ2-7; 10 positions match TRBD1. The ends lost 0 bases at V and 3 bases at J; junction bases unmatched: 0. The germline V gene encodes CDR1 SGDLS and CDR2 YYNGEE. The CDR3 is 14 residues long. The CDR3 DNA reads as TGTGCCAGCAGCGTAGGGGACAGGGGCTACGAGCAGTACTTC. It specifies CASSVGDRGYEQYF. Supplemented by reference TRBV9 and TRBJ2-7, the full variable domain reads DSGVTQTPKHLITATGQRVTLRCSPRSGDLSVYWYQQSLDQGLQFLIQYYNGEERAKGNILERFSAQQFPDLHSELNLSSLELGDSALYFCASSVGDRGYEQYFGPGTRLTVT.

The V call is TRBV27, the J call TRBJ2-2; TRBD2 aligns across 7 bases. The CDR3 has 14 amino acids. V lost 6 bases, J lost 4 bases, and 5 bases stayed unmatched. Germline-derived CDR1 and CDR2 are MNHEY and SMNVEV (reference sequence). In nucleotides, the CDR3 is TGTGCCAGCAGGGGGGGGACTTCCACCGGGGAGCTGTTTTTT. Translated, it gives CASRGGTSTGELFF.

The chain recombines TRBV6-5 with TRBJ2-7; no clear D. This CDR3 has 12 residues. V gave up 4 bases and J gave up 3 bases, with 7 bases separating them. CDR1 is MNHEY, CDR2 SVGAGI, per germline. Here the CDR3 reads CASSSTFYEQYF. The CDR3 DNA reads TGTGCCAGCAGTTCGACTTTCTACGAGCAGTACTTC.

V and J are TRBV23-1 and TRBJ2-7; 7 nucleotides match TRBD1. TRBV23-1 qualifies as an ORF whose function is uncertain. J lost 2 bases, V lost 1 base, and 14 bases had no gene match. The CDR3 has 18 amino acids. In DNA, the CDR3 is TGCGCCAGCAGTCAATATACCACGGGACAGTGGATAGCCTACGAGCAGTACTTC. Translating it yields CASSQYTTGQWIAYEQYF.

V is TRBV28 and J is TRBJ1-2, with unresolved D. V was cut by 1 base and J by 6 bases, with 18 bases left in between. Germline CDR1 and CDR2: MDHEN and SYDVKM. CDR3 length: 16 residues. The CDR3 spells CASSLSPTAFYHGYTF. Here the CDR3 DNA reads TGTGCCAGCAGTTTATCCCCGACCGCATTTTACCATGGCTACACCTTC.

This chain uses TRBV28 with TRBJ2-3, with 9 bases lining up with TRBD1. Germline V gene sequence: CDR1 MDHEN, CDR2 SYDVKM. The CDR3 length is 18 residues. Trimming removed 7 bases from V and 2 bases from J; junction bases left unmatched: 16. The chain's CDR3 is CASKSPAGQGLLTDTQYF. The CDR3 nucleotides are TGTGCCAGCAAAAGTCCGGCGGGACAGGGCTTACTCACAGATACGCAGTATTTT.

The chain uses TRBV25-1 and TRBJ1-1; D is unclear. CDR3 length: 13 amino acids. CDR1 is MGHDK, CDR2 SYGVNS, per germline. Trimming stripped 8 bases from V and 1 base from J, with 11 bases between. The CDR3 DNA sequence: TGTGCCAGCCAGAGACGGTGGAACACTGAAGCTTTCTTT. Translation: CASQRRWNTEAFF.

Details on this clone: Relative to the germline gene, one junction end is altered; a read error may explain this. The CDR3: CSVAPGGANQSQHF. CDR3 nucleotide sequence: TGCAGCGTTGCCCCCGGGGGCGCGAATCAGTCCCAGCATTTT. The rearrangement links TRBV29-1 to TRBJ1-5, with D maybe TRBD1 (6 bases). The CDR3 covers 14 residues. In germline, CDR1 is SQVTM, CDR2 ANQGSEA.

The chain is built from TRBV19 and TRBJ1-4; D is undetermined. Trimming took off 3 bases at V and 0 bases at J, with 8 bases between the two ends. Germline values: CDR1 LNHDA, CDR2 SQIVND (reference sequence). This CDR3 has 15 residues. The CDR3 loop is CASSIAGTTNEKLFF. The CDR3 DNA reads as TGTGCCAGTAGTATCGCCGGTACAACTAATGAAAAACTGTTTTTT.

CDR3 nucleotides: TGTGCCAGCTCAGAAACACAGGCAACTAATGAAAAACTGTTTTTT. Its translation: CASSETQATNEKLFF. V is TRBV18 and J is TRBJ1-4; D may be TRBD1 (5 bases). The germline CDR1 and CDR2 sequences are KGHSH and LQKENI. V lost 5 bases and J 0 bases, leaving 10 bases between the germline ends. CDR3 length: 15 residues.

For this clone: This sample includes further DNA sequences coding for the same CDR3. The chain combines TRBV5-1 with TRBJ2-1; D gene ambiguous. Trimming removed 5 bases from V and 0 bases from J, with 12 bases in between. Per germline, CDR1 SGHRS and CDR2 YFSETQ. The CDR3 covers 15 residues. CDR3 protein: CASSFDVSSYNEQFF. Here the CDR3 DNA reads TGCGCCAGCAGTTTCGACGTGAGCTCCTACAATGAGCAGTTCTTC.

The chain combines TRBV6-4 with TRBJ2-2; 10 bases agree with TRBD1. In germline, CDR1 is MRHNA, CDR2 SNTAGT. The CDR3 length is 16 residues. V was clipped by 2 bases and J by 5 bases; unmatched bases: 5. The CDR3 loop reads CASSDGGQGGTGELFF. In DNA form, the CDR3 reads TGTGCCAGCAGTGACGGTGGACAGGGGGGAACCGGGGAGCTGTTTTTT.

This clone was seen a handful of times. This chain connects TRBV4-1 to TRBJ2-7, with 9 bases aligning to TRBD1. This CDR3 region has 15 residues. V dropped 4 bases and J dropped 6; count of bases not matched to a gene: 10. The germline V gene encodes CDR1 MGHRA and CDR2 YSYEKL. CDR3 sequence: CASSPTGGASGEQYF. CDR3 coding DNA: TGCGCCAGCAGCCCTACAGGGGGCGCTTCAGGCGAGCAGTACTTC.

This chain connects TRBV18 to TRBJ2-3, with 8 bases fitting TRBD2. The CDR3 sequence is 13 residues long. CDR1 is KGHSH, CDR2 LQKENI, per germline. J was trimmed by 6 bases and V by 3 bases; bases with no gene match: 2. In nucleotides, the CDR3 is TGTGCCAGCTCACCCGGGACTAGGGATACGCAGTATTTT. Residues: CASSPGTRDTQYF.

The chain employs TRBV5-1 and TRBJ1-2, with a tentative D call TRBD1 (5 bases). The CDR3 consists of 15 residues. Trimming cost V 0 bases and J 2 bases, with 11 bases left between them. In germline, CDR1 is SGHRS, CDR2 YFSETQ. The CDR3 nucleotides are TGCGCCAGCAGCTTGGAGTCGGGGCCCAACTATGGCTACACCTTC. It encodes CASSLESGPNYGYTF.

This clone was picked up one time. This chain links TRBV5-1 with TRBJ2-3; either TRBD1 or TRBD2 may fit D (5 bases each). The CDR3 contains 13 residues. The germline V gene encodes CDR1 SGHRS and CDR2 YFSETQ. Trimming took off 4 bases at V and 5 bases at J, with 11 bases between the two ends. CDR3 sequence: CASSPGTEDTQYF. CDR3 DNA sequence: TGCGCCAGCAGCCCCGGGACGGAAGATACGCAGTATTTT. The full variable domain, rest sourced from reference TRBV5-1 and TRBJ2-3, is KAGVTQTPRYLIKTRGQQVTLSCSPISGHRSVSWYQQTPGQGLQFLFEYFSETQRNKGNFPGRFSGRQFSNSRSEMNVSTLELGDSALYLCASSPGTEDTQYFGPGTRLTVL.

The rearrangement links TRBV19 to TRBJ2-1; 8 bases match TRBD1. V lost 4 bases and J lost 5; bases outside the gene matches: 10. Germline CDR1 is LNHDA and CDR2 is SQIVND (reference sequence). The CDR3 totals 16 residues. The CDR3 DNA sequence: TGTGCCAGTAGTAGGACAGGGCCGACCGGGCACAATGAGCAGTTCTTC. It translates to CASSRTGPTGHNEQFF.

The CDR3 bases are TGTGCCAGCAACTACGCGGGTACTAGCGGGACAGATACGCAGTATTTT. Protein: CASNYAGTSGTDTQYF. The chain recombines TRBV7-2 with TRBJ2-3, with 9 bases fitting TRBD2. CDR1 is SGHTA and CDR2 is FQGNSA in the germline V gene. The CDR3 is 16 amino acids. V dropped 7 bases and J dropped 3; count of bases not matched to a gene: 11.

CDR3 coding DNA: TGTGCCAGCACAAATGGGGGCTACGAGCAGTACTTC. Translated, it gives CASTNGGYEQYF. The V gene is TRBV11-2, the J gene TRBJ2-5, with D perhaps assigned TRBD1 or TRBD2 (5 bases each). The J call may be wrong; the DNA end is better matched by TRBJ2-7. Germline loops: CDR1 SGHAT, CDR2 FQNNGV. The CDR3 length is 12 residues.